Listed here are 15 T cell receptor beta chains from one sample, sequenced in a study of early T cells in non-severe SARS-CoV-2 infection. TCRdb re-called the 5' RACE reads through MiXCR, storing one row per CDR3 protein. The data show 100,000 to 150,000 distinct CDR3 sequences, under 15% seen once. The sample was whole blood. The source is an adult who was a healthcare worker with PCR-confirmed SARS-CoV-2 infection or an uninfected control (not recorded which).

The chain employs TRBV19 and TRBJ1-5; D uncertain. The ends were cut back, 9 bases at V and 7 bases at J, with 16 bases in the middle. Germline CDR1 LNHDA, CDR2 SQIVND (reference sequence). The CDR3 contains 13 residues. DNA for the CDR3: TGTGCCAGCGGAGAACAGAGAGGCCAGCCCCAGCATTTT. It is translated as CASGEQRGQPQHF.

This clonotype was observed many times. V and J are TRBV12-3 or TRBV12-4 and TRBJ2-1; D perhaps matches TRBD1 (5 bases). Trimming took 4 bases from V and 6 from J, leaving 10 bases between them. The CDR3 is 13 residues long. DNA of the CDR3: TGTGCCAGCAGTTACCCCCAGGGCAATGAGCAGTTCTTC. Protein sequence: CASSYPQGNEQFF.

The genes are TRBV7-8 and TRBJ2-1, with D possibly TRBD1 on 6 matching bases. The CDR3 has 14 amino acids. Germline V gene lookup returns CDR1 SGHVS and CDR2 FQNEAQ. Trimming pared 4 bases from V and 9 bases from J, leaving 16 bases between. The CDR3 sequence: CASSSLGQTSEQFF. DNA for the CDR3: TGTGCCAGCAGCTCCCTCGGACAGACCTCTGAGCAGTTCTTC. Looking up the rest from reference TRBV7-8 and TRBJ2-1 gives the full variable domain: GAGVSQSPRYKVAKRGQDVALRCDPISGHVSLFWYQQALGQGPEFLTYFQNEAQLDKSGLPSDRFFAERPEGSVSTLKIQRTQQEDSAVYLCASSSLGQTSEQFFGPGTRLTVL.

There are many counts of this clonotype. DNA for the CDR3: TGTGCCAGCAGCTGGTCCGGGACTATCTCCTACGAGCAGTACTTC. Amino acids: CASSWSGTISYEQYF. The chain couples TRBV7-9 to TRBJ2-7; 7 positions agree with TRBD2. V dropped 4 bases and J dropped 0; count of bases not matched to a gene: 6. There are 15 residues in the CDR3. Germline assignment: CDR1 SEHNR and CDR2 FQNEAQ (reference sequence).

The rearrangement uses TRBV7-8 and TRBJ1-1; 8 bases agree with TRBD1. The germline V gene has CDR1 SGHVS and CDR2 FQNEAQ. This CDR3 has 14 residues. V lost 5 bases to trimming and J lost 0 bases; unmatched junction nucleotides: 2. The CDR3 bases are TGTGCCAGCAGCCCGACAGGGGTGAACACTGAAGCTTTCTTT. Translation gives CASSPTGVNTEAFF.

This clonotype came up a few times. This chain joins TRBV7-8 and TRBJ1-5, with D hard to call. The CDR3 has 16 residues. CDR1 is SGHVS, CDR2 FQNEAQ, per germline. Trimming took off 2 bases at V and 1 base at J, with 12 bases between the two ends. The CDR3 region has the DNA TGTGCCAGCAGCTTATTAGCAGTGGGCAGCAATCAGCCCCAGCATTTT. Translated: CASSLLAVGSNQPQHF.

Notes on this clonotype: The final CDR3 position lacks the conserved phenylalanine or tryptophan, pointing to a likely read error. The rearrangement joins TRBV20-1 to TRBJ2-7, with 9 bases identical to TRBD2. The CDR3 covers 14 residues. Germline CDR1 and CDR2: DFQATT and SNEGSKA (reference sequence). The CDR3 protein is CSGATDRAGGEQYL. In DNA, the CDR3 is TGCAGCGGAGCAACCGACAGGGCGGGAGGGGAGCAGTACCTC.

CDR3 loop: CASSLPSGLTRTDTDTQYF. The CDR3 DNA follows: TGCGCCAGCAGCTTGCCTAGCGGCCTGACCCGAACGGACACAGATACGCAGTATTTT. This chain uses TRBV5-1 with TRBJ2-3; 7 positions agree with TRBD2. Germline values: CDR1 SGHRS, CDR2 YFSETQ. This CDR3 comprises 19 residues. Trimming cost V 1 base and J 2 bases; bases outside gene matches: 16.

This clonotype was seen only a few times. The CDR3 here is CASRYRRQGNQPQHF. In DNA, the CDR3 is TGTGCCAGTAGGTACCGGAGACAGGGGAATCAGCCCCAGCATTTT. V is TRBV19 and J is TRBJ1-5; 8 positions match TRBD1. This CDR3 has 15 residues. After removal of 6 bases from V and 4 bases from J, the junction contained 8 bases not matched to a gene. The germline V gene has CDR1 LNHDA and CDR2 SQIVND (reference sequence). The whole variable domain, remainder taken from reference TRBV19 and TRBJ1-5, is DGGITQSPKYLFRKEGQNVTLSCEQNLNHDAMYWYRQDPGQGLRLIYYSQIVNDFQKGDIAEGYSVSREKKESFPLTVTSAQKNPTAFYLCASRYRRQGNQPQHFGDGTRLSIL.

J is TRBJ2-5 and V is TRBV5-1; 7 positions match TRBD1. The CDR3 extends over 14 amino acids. In germline, CDR1 is SGHRS, CDR2 YFSETQ. After removal of 4 bases from V and 2 bases from J, the junction contained 5 bases not matched to a gene. CDR3 DNA sequence: TGCGCCAGCAGCCCCGGACAGGCACAAGAGACCCAGTACTTC. Amino acids: CASSPGQAQETQYF.

This clonotype was seen a few times. One end of the junction varies from germline; a read error may be responsible. This chain joins TRBV20-1 and TRBJ2-7, with D perhaps TRBD1 (6 bases). The CDR3 extends over 15 amino acids. The germline CDR1 and CDR2 sequences are DFQATT and SNEGSKA (reference sequence). The CDR3 coding sequence is TGCAGTGCCAGAGGTATGGCAGGGGAATCCTACGAGCAGTACTTC. It translates to CSARGMAGESYEQYF.

As for this clonotype: A much larger clone sits a single nucleotide away, making a read error possible. This chain uses TRBV29-1 with TRBJ2-7, with D possibly TRBD1 on 6 matching bases. The CDR3 loop spans 11 amino acids. The V and J ends lost 7 bases and 4 bases respectively, with 11 bases between them. CDR1 SQVTM and CDR2 ANQGSEA come from the germline V gene. The chain's CDR3 is CSGGPFYEQYF. In DNA, the CDR3 is TGCAGCGGGGGGCCGTTTTACGAGCAGTACTTC.

This clonotype was observed a handful of times. This chain uses TRBV20-1 with TRBJ1-3; a weak D match, TRBD1 (5 bases). V was cut by 6 bases and J by 0 bases, with 12 bases left in between. The CDR3 has 14 amino acids. Germline values: CDR1 DFQATT, CDR2 SNEGSKA (reference sequence). The DNA for the CDR3 is TGCAGTGCGAAAGACAGTGGCTCTGGAAACACCATATATTTT. Translated, it gives CSAKDSGSGNTIYF.

The CDR3 coding sequence is TGTGCCAGCAGTGTCAGACAGGAGGTGGGCGAGCAGTACTTC. Translation gives CASSVRQEVGEQYF. This chain links TRBV2 with TRBJ2-7, with D maybe TRBD1 (6 bases). The CDR3 has 14 residues. Germline lookup yields CDR1 SNHLY and CDR2 FYNNEI. Deletions cut 4 bases from V and 6 bases from J, with 16 bases between. Filled out from reference TRBV2 and TRBJ2-7, the complete variable domain reads EPEVTQTPSHQVTQMGQEVILRCVPISNHLYFYWYRQILGQKVEFLVSFYNNEISEKSEIFDDQFSVERPDGSNFTLKIRSTKLEDSAMYFCASSVRQEVGEQYFGPGTRLTVT.

This clonotype was detected many times. This chain connects TRBV5-1 to TRBJ2-5; D is tentatively TRBD1 or TRBD2 (5 bases each). Germline V gives CDR1 SGHRS, CDR2 YFSETQ. V lost 0 bases, J lost 1 base, and 13 bases lay in between. This CDR3 spans 16 amino acids. The CDR3 loop is CASSLGGASTQETQYF. CDR3 nucleotide sequence: TGCGCCAGCAGCTTGGGAGGGGCGAGTACCCAAGAGACCCAGTACTTC.